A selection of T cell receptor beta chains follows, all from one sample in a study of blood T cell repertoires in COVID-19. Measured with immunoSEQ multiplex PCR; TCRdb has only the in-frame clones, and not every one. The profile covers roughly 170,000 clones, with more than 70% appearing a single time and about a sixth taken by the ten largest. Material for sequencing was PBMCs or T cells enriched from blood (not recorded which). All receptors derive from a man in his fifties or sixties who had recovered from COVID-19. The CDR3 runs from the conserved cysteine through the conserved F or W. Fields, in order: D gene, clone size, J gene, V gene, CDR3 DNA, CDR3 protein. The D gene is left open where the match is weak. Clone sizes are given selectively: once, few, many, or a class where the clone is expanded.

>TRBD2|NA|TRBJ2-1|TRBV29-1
TGCAGCGTTGAAGAAGGTAGCGGGGTAGCGCAGTTCTTC
CSVEEGSGVAQFF
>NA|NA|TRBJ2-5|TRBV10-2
TGCGCCAGCAGTAATCACTACCAAGAGACCCAGTACTTC
CASSNHYQETQYF
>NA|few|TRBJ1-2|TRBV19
TGTGCCAGTAGTGGGCCAGGTCAGGCTAACTATGGCTACACCTTC
CASSGPGQANYGYTF
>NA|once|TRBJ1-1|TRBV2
TGTGCCAGCAGTGACAGGGTTGAAGCTTTCTTT
CASSDRVEAFF
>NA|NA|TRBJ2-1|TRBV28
TGTGCCAGCAACAGGAGAACCTACAATGAGCAGTTCTTC
CASNRRTYNEQFF
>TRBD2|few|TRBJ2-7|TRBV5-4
TGTGCCAGCAGCACGGGACTAGCGGGAGCCTACGAGCAGTACTTC
CASSTGLAGAYEQYF
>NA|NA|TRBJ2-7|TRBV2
TGTGCCAGCAGTTACCGACAGGACTCCTACGAGCAGTACTTC
CASSYRQDSYEQYF
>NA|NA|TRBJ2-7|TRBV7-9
TGTGCCAGCAGCTCAGAAGGGGGAGTATTCGACGAGCAGTACTTC
CASSSEGGVFDEQYF
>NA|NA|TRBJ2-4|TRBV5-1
TGCGCCAGCAGCTCCCGACCATGGGGAAACCCCGGACAGCTAGCCAAAAACATTCAGTACTTC
CASSSRPWGNPGQLAKNIQYF
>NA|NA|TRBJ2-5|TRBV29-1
TGCAGCGCTTCAATACAGGGCCGGGAGACCCAGTACTTC
CSASIQGRETQYF
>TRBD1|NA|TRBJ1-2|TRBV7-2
TGTGCCAGCAGCTTTGACAGGGGGAACTATGGCTACACCTTC
CASSFDRGNYGYTF
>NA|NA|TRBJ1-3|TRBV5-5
TGTGCCAGCCGCCTAGCGGGGTCCTATTATTTT
CASRLAGSYYF
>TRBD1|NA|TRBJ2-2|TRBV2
TGTGCCAGCAGTGCTCATCCGGGACAGGGGGTCGCCGGGGAGCTGTTTTTT
CASSAHPGQGVAGELFF
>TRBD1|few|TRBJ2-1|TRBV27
TGTGCCAGCAGTTACGGACAGGGGGGTAATGAGCAGTTCTTC
CASSYGQGGNEQFF
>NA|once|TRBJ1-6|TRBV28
TGTGCCAGCAGACCGGGGCGGGGCACCCAACCCCTCCACTTT
CASRPGRGTQPLHF
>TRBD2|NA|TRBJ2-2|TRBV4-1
TGCGCCAGCAGCCAAGGGGAAGGACTAGCGAACACCGGGGAGCTGTTTTTT
CASSQGEGLANTGELFF
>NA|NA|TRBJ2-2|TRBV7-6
TGTGCCAGCGCCGGTGGGAGAATGAACACCGGGGAGCTGTTTTTT
CASAGGRMNTGELFF
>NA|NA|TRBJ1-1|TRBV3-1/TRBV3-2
TGTGCCTTTGCCCGGTCTCTGAACACTGAAGCTTTCTTT
CAFARSLNTEAFF
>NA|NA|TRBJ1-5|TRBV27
TGTGCCAGCAGTTCCCGGAGAGCTAGCAATCAGCCCCAGCATTTT
CASSSRRASNQPQHF
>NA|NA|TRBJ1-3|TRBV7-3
TGTGCCAGCAGCTTCTCAACAGTAAACACCATATATTTT
CASSFSTVNTIYF
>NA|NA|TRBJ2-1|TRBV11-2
TGTGCCAGCAGCTTATCGGGGGTCTACAATGAGCAGTTCTTC
CASSLSGVYNEQFF
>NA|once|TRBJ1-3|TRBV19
TGTGCCAGTAGTCCATCGCGGGGCTCTGGAAACACCATATATTTT
CASSPSRGSGNTIYF
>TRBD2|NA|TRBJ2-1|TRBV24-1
TGTGCCGCGGGGACTAGCGGGAGTCTGAATGAGCAGTTCTTC
CAAGTSGSLNEQFF
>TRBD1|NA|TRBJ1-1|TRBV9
TGTGCCAGCAACGTACAGGGGGACACTGAAGCTTTCTTT
CASNVQGDTEAFF
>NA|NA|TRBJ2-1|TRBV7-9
TGTGCCAGCAGCTTCGGCAGGGGCTATGAGCAGTTCTTC
CASSFGRGYEQFF
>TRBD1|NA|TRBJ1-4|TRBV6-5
TGTGCCAGCAGTAGACCGGGACAGCTGGAAAAACTGTTTTTT
CASSRPGQLEKLFF
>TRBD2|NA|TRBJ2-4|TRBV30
TGTGCCTGGAGTTCCGGTAGCGGGGGTAAGGTAGCCAAAAACATTCAGTACTTC
CAWSSGSGGKVAKNIQYF
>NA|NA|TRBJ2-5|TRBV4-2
TGTGCCAGCAGCCCAACGGACAGCCGAGAGACCCAGTACTTC
CASSPTDSRETQYF
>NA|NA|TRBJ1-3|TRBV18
TGTGCCAGCTCACTCTTAAACGACAGGCTCTCTGGAAACACCATATATTTT
CASSLLNDRLSGNTIYF
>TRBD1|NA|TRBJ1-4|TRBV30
TGTGCCTGGAGTCAGGGGGCAACTAATGAAAAACTGTTTTTT
CAWSQGATNEKLFF
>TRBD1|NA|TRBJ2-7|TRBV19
TGTGCCAGTAGAGTCCGGGACAGGGGTTCCTACGAGCAGTACTTC
CASRVRDRGSYEQYF
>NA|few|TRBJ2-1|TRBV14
TGTGCCAGCAGCGAACAAACTAGAAATGCCCAGTTCTTC
CASSEQTRNAQFF
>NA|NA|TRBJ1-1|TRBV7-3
TGTGCCAGCAGCTTAGGGGCCACTGAAGCTTTCTTT
CASSLGATEAFF
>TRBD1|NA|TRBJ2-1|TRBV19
TGTGCCAGTAGTACCCCGACCGGACAGGCGAGGAATGAGCAGTTCTTC
CASSTPTGQARNEQFF